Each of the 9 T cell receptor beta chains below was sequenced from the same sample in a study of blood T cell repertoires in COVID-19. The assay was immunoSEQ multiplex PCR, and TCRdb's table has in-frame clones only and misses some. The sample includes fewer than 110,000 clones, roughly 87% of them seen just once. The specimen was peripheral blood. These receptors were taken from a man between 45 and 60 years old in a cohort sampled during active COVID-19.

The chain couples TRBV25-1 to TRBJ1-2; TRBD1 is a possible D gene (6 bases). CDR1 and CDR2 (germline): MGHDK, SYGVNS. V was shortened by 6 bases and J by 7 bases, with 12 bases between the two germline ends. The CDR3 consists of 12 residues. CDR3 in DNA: TGTGCCAGCAGCCTACAGGGCGGTGGCTACACCTTC. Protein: CASSLQGGGYTF.

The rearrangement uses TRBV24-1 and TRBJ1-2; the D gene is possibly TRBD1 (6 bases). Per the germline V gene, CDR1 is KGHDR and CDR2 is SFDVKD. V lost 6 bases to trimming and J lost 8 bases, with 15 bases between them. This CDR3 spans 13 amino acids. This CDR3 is CATSMSGEGGYTF. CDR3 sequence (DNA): TGTGCCACCAGTATGTCAGGGGAAGGAGGCTACACCTTC.

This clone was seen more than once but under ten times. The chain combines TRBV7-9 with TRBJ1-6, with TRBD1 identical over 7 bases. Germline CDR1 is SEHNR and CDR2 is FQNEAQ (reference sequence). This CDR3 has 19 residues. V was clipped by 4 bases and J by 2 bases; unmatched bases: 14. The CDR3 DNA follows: TGTGCCAGCAGCTCAGCGACAGGGTCGTCTTTCCCCTATAATTCACCCCTCCACTTT. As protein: CASSSATGSSFPYNSPLHF.

The CDR3 protein is CASSLALSSYNEQFF. In nucleotides, the CDR3 is TGTGCCAGCAGCCTTGCTCTGAGCTCCTACAATGAGCAGTTCTTC. The rearrangement uses TRBV7-3 and TRBJ2-1; D uncertain. There are 15 residues in the CDR3. The germline gives CDR1 SGHTA, CDR2 FQGTGA. V lost 5 bases, J lost 0 bases, and 11 bases lay in between.

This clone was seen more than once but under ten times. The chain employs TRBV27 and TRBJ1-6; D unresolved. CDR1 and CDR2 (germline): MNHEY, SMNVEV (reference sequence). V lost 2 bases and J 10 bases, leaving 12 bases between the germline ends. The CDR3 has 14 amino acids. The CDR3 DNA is TGTGCCAGCAGTTTACTCCTCGCGGGATCACCCCTCCACTTT. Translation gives CASSLLLAGSPLHF.

CDR3 sequence: CAIQPGQGGPSSYNEQFF. The CDR3, as DNA: TGTGCCATCCAACCGGGACAGGGTGGGCCCAGCTCCTACAATGAGCAGTTCTTC. The chain carries TRBV24-1 and TRBJ2-1; 9 bases agree with TRBD1. Trimming took 11 bases from V and 0 from J; bases not matched to a gene: 16. The CDR3 consists of 18 residues. In germline, CDR1 is KGHDR, CDR2 SFDVKD.

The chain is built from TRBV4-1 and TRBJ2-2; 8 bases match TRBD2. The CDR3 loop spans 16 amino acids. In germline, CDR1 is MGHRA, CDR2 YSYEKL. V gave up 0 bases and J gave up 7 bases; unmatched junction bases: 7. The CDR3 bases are TGCGCCAGCAGCCAAGAGGCGGGGGGCGGTAACGGGGAGCTGTTTTTT. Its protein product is CASSQEAGGGNGELFF.

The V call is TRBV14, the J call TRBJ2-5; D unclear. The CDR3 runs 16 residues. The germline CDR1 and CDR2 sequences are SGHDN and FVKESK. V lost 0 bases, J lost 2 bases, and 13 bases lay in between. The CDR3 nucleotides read TGTGCCAGCAGCCAAGATATCGTCAGGAAACAAGAGACCCAGTACTTC. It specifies CASSQDIVRKQETQYF.

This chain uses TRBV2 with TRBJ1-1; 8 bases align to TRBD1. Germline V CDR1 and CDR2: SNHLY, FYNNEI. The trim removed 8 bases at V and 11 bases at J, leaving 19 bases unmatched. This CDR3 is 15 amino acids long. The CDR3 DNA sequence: TGTGCCAGCGGAGTCCCGGGACAGGACCCCCTCCGGGCTTTCTTT. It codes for CASGVPGQDPLRAFF.